Following are 22 T cell receptor beta chains from one sample sequenced in a study of CD8 T cells in Susac syndrome. A quantity of roughly 0.5 to 1 ug RNA underwent reverse transcription using random hexamers. One entry per CDR3 protein results from TCRdb running MiXCR on the immunoSEQ multiplex PCR reads. The sample lists 200,000 to 250,000 distinct CDR3 sequences, around 90% occurring once. The specimen was CD8+ T cells from PBMCs. The receptors here all came from a human donor with multiple sclerosis.

This chain joins TRBV6-5 and TRBJ2-7, with 8 bases lining up with TRBD2. Germline CDR1 MNHEY, CDR2 SVGAGI. The CDR3 covers 13 residues. V lost 5 bases, J lost 5 bases, and 5 bases stayed unmatched. CDR3 sequence (DNA): TGTGCCAGCAGTCCGGGACTAGTGAACGAGCAGTACTTC. As protein: CASSPGLVNEQYF.

The chain links TRBV7-8 to TRBJ2-2, with 9 bases that match TRBD2. J lost 7 bases, V lost 2 bases, and 2 bases had no gene match. Germline V gene lookup returns CDR1 SGHVS and CDR2 FQNEAQ. The CDR3 sequence is 14 residues long. The DNA for the CDR3 is TGTGCCAGCAGCTTATTACTAGCGGGCGGGGAGCTGTTTTTT. Protein product: CASSLLLAGGELFF.

This sequence joins TRBV9 and TRBJ2-6; 11 bases fit TRBD2. Trimming took 0 bases from V and 1 from J; bases not matched to a gene: 9. This CDR3 contains 20 residues. CDR1 and CDR2 (germline): SGDLS, YYNGEE. CDR3 loop: CASSVVRTSGLYSGANVLTF. CDR3 sequence (DNA): TGTGCCAGCAGCGTAGTTAGGACTAGCGGGTTATATTCTGGGGCCAACGTCCTGACTTTC.

The chain combines TRBV20-1 with TRBJ2-1; D unresolved. The CDR3 runs to 15 residues. Germline V lookup: CDR1 DFQATT, CDR2 SNEGSKA (reference sequence). V lost 1 base and J 1 base, leaving 11 bases between the germline ends. CDR3 region: CSARVHGPSYNEQFF. The CDR3 DNA sequence: TGCAGTGCTAGAGTGCACGGTCCTTCCTACAATGAGCAGTTCTTC.

The rearrangement links TRBV7-3 to TRBJ2-3, with D perhaps matching TRBD1 (6 bases). Per germline, CDR1 SGHTA and CDR2 FQGTGA. The CDR3 runs 13 residues. Trimming took off 3 bases at V and 3 bases at J, with 7 bases between the two ends. CDR3 bases: TGTGCCAGCAGCTTCGGACAGACAGATACGCAGTATTTT. Its translation is CASSFGQTDTQYF.

The J gene is TRBJ2-1, the V gene TRBV11-1; no reliable D call. The CDR3 loop spans 13 amino acids. Germline V CDR1 and CDR2: SGHAT, FQDESV (reference sequence). V was clipped by 2 bases and J by 4 bases, with 6 bases between them. The CDR3 nucleotides are TGTGCCAGCAGCTTAATGCGGTACAATGAGCAGTTCTTC. It yields the protein CASSLMRYNEQFF.

The chain employs TRBV9 and TRBJ2-1, with D perhaps assigned TRBD1 or TRBD2 (5 bases each). Trimming took 4 bases from V and 8 from J, leaving 10 bases between them. There are 12 residues in the CDR3. Germline V lookup: CDR1 SGDLS, CDR2 YYNGEE. The CDR3 nucleotides are TGTGCCAGCAGCAGAGGGACCGATGAGCAGTTCTTC. As protein: CASSRGTDEQFF.

The chain recombines TRBV7-9 with TRBJ2-3; 15 bases map to TRBD2. After removal of 5 bases from V and 8 bases from J, the junction contained 11 bases not matched to a gene. This CDR3 spans 17 amino acids. The germline CDR1 and CDR2 sequences are SEHNR and FQNEAQ (reference sequence). CDR3 DNA sequence: TGTGCCAGCAGCATGGGGACTAGCGGGGGGACCCGGGGTACGCAGTATTTT. It is translated as CASSMGTSGGTRGTQYF.

The chain links TRBV7-8 to TRBJ1-1; possible D gene TRBD1, 6 bases. Germline V gives CDR1 SGHVS, CDR2 FQNEAQ. With 0 bases removed from V and 1 base from J, the gap between germline ends came to 9 bases. The CDR3 sequence is 15 residues long. CDR3 coding DNA: TGTGCCAGCAGCTTAGCGCAAGGGGGGAACACTGAAGCTTTCTTT. Translation: CASSLAQGGNTEAFF.

J is TRBJ2-5 and V is TRBV4-1, with D uncertain. Germline V gene data show CDR1 as MGHRA and CDR2 as YSYEKL. The CDR3 runs 13 residues. V was trimmed by 1 base and J by 5 bases, leaving 8 bases between them. The CDR3 region is CASSQGRLETQYF. The CDR3 nucleotides read TGCGCCAGCAGCCAAGGACGGCTGGAGACCCAGTACTTC.

The chain employs TRBV3-1 and TRBJ1-1; D is unclear. Germline V gene sequence: CDR1 LGHDT, CDR2 YNNKEL (reference sequence). The CDR3 is made up of 14 amino acids. V was cut by 3 bases and J by 1 base, with 9 bases left in between. The CDR3 is CASSHAWPNTEAFF. CDR3 DNA sequence: TGTGCCAGCAGCCACGCCTGGCCGAACACTGAAGCTTTCTTT.

V usage is TRBV19 and J usage is TRBJ2-5; D gene unclear. V gave up 5 bases and J gave up 1 base, with 11 bases separating them. Per the germline V gene, CDR1 is LNHDA and CDR2 is SQIVND (reference sequence). The CDR3 runs to 14 residues. CDR3 sequence reads: CASSPRAAQETQYF. DNA of the CDR3: TGTGCCAGTAGTCCTAGGGCGGCCCAAGAGACCCAGTACTTC. Together with reference TRBV19 and TRBJ2-5, the CDR3 gives the full variable domain: DGGITQSPKYLFRKEGQNVTLSCEQNLNHDAMYWYRQDPGQGLRLIYYSQIVNDFQKGDIAEGYSVSREKKESFPLTVTSAQKNPTAFYLCASSPRAAQETQYFGPGTRLLVL.

The chain carries TRBV28 and TRBJ1-5, with a tentative D call TRBD1 (6 bases). Germline V gene sequence: CDR1 MDHEN, CDR2 SYDVKM. With 6 bases removed from V and 5 bases from J, the gap between germline ends came to 17 bases. The CDR3 runs 15 residues. For the CDR3, the DNA is TGTGCCAGCAGCTTACAGGGTATCGCCGATCAGCCCCAGCATTTT. Translated: CASSLQGIADQPQHF.

V and J are TRBV6-2 or TRBV6-3 and TRBJ2-1, with D perhaps TRBD1 (6 bases). The CDR3 is 12 amino acids. Between the trimmed V and J ends, which lost 6 bases and 6 bases, there was a span of 9 bases. Germline CDR1 is MNHEY and CDR2 is SVGEGT. The DNA for the CDR3 is TGTGCCAGCAGATCAGGGGTCAATGAGCAGTTCTTC. It specifies CASRSGVNEQFF.

The V gene is TRBV20-1, the J gene TRBJ2-1; 8 bases agree with TRBD2. CDR1 and CDR2 from the germline V gene are DFQATT and SNEGSKA (reference sequence). The V segment lost 3 bases and the J segment 7 bases; nucleotides outside the gene matches: 17. The CDR3 runs 17 residues. The CDR3 loop reads CSASSLWARGDYNEQFF. The CDR3, as DNA: TGCAGTGCTAGTTCCCTTTGGGCGCGGGGGGATTATAATGAGCAGTTCTTC.

This rearrangement joins TRBV7-8 to TRBJ2-5; D gene unclear. The V gene's germline CDR1 is SGHVS and CDR2 FQNEAQ. Between the trimmed V and J ends, which lost 2 bases and 3 bases, there was a span of 16 bases. The CDR3 totals 16 residues. CDR3 DNA: TGTGCCAGCAGCTTATGGACCCGAGGCGATGAAGAGACCCAGTACTTC. Its translation is CASSLWTRGDEETQYF.

This chain links TRBV5-6 with TRBJ1-5; D not certain. V was pared by 0 bases and J by 4 bases, with 14 bases between. Germline-derived CDR1 and CDR2 are SGHDT and YYEEEE. The CDR3 is 16 residues long. CDR3 sequence: CASSLARGFENQPQHF. CDR3 nucleotide sequence: TGTGCCAGCAGCTTGGCCAGAGGTTTTGAAAATCAGCCCCAGCATTTT.

The rearrangement uses TRBV12-5 and TRBJ2-3; TRBD2 aligns across 10 bases. Germline CDR1 LGHNT, CDR2 FRNRAP. This CDR3 is built from 17 residues. The junction had 4 bases not matched to a gene; V was cut back by 0 bases and J by 1 base. CDR3 protein: CASGLVLAGSGTDTQYF. CDR3 DNA sequence: TGTGCTAGTGGTTTGGTACTAGCGGGATCCGGCACAGATACGCAGTATTTT.

The chain has TRBV5-4 and TRBJ2-1, with 14 positions matching TRBD2. Germline V CDR1 and CDR2: SGHNT, YYREEE (reference sequence). Trimming took 2 bases from V and 3 from J; bases not matched to a gene: 10. CDR3 length equals 19 residues. The CDR3 spells CASSLTGTSGGPLYNEQFF. CDR3 nucleotide sequence: TGTGCCAGCAGCTTAACCGGGACTAGCGGGGGCCCCCTCTACAATGAGCAGTTCTTC.

The chain uses TRBV12-5 and TRBJ2-3, with TRBD2 identical over 13 bases. Germline V CDR1 and CDR2: LGHNT, FRNRAP. The CDR3 runs to 18 residues. Trimming took 1 base from V and 2 from J; bases not matched to a gene: 6. The CDR3 nucleotides are TGTGCTAGTGGTTTGGAAGTGACTAGCGGGGGGCCCACAGATACGCAGTATTTT. Residues: CASGLEVTSGGPTDTQYF.

V is TRBV20-1 and J is TRBJ2-7, with D perhaps TRBD2 (5 bases). Trimming removed 3 bases at V and 2 bases at J, with 14 bases between. This CDR3 is 14 amino acids long. In germline, CDR1 is DFQATT, CDR2 SNEGSKA (reference sequence). CDR3 region: CSASSRAGAYEQYF. The CDR3 nucleotides read TGCAGTGCTAGTAGTAGGGCCGGGGCCTACGAGCAGTACTTC.

This chain links TRBV20-1 with TRBJ2-5; maybe TRBD2 (5 bases). V lost 6 bases and J 4 bases, leaving 24 bases between the germline ends. The germline CDR1 and CDR2 sequences are DFQATT and SNEGSKA (reference sequence). This CDR3 has 16 residues. CDR3 coding DNA: TGCAGTGCCGAGATTTCTGGACCCGGACGGGGAGAGACCCAGTACTTC. Amino acid sequence: CSAEISGPGRGETQYF.